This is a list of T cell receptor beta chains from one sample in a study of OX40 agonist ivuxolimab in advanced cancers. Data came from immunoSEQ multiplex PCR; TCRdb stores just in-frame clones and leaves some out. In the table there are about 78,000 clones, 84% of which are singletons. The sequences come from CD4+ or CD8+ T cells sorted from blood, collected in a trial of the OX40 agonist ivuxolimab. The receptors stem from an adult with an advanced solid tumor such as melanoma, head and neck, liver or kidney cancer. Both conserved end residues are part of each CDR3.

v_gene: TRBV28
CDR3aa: CASSRGQGPTGELFF

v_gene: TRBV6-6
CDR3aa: CATSRADGNTIYF

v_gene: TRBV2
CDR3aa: CASVRDFDYEQYF

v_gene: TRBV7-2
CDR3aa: CASSLLAGLNEQFF

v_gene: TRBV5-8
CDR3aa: CASSWDTRSSGNTIYF

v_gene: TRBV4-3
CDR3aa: CASSRILAGVYNEQFF

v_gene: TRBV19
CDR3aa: CASSTGRLDEKLFF

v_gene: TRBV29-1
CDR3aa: CSAGDDRNTEAFF

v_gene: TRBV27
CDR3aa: CASRSSYNSPLHF

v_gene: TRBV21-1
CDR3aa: CASSNRGDTGELFF

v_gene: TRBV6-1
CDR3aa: CASSEIGDGTDTQYF

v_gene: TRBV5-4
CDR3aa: CASSRDKHNEQFF

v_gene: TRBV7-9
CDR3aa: CASSLDQTDTQYF

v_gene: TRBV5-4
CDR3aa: CASSPGLAGAVNTQYF

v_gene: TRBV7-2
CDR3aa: CASSPQGTSNQPQHF

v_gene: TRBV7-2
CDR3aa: CASSLDQAKIAFF

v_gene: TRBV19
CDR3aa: CASRNPNQPQHF

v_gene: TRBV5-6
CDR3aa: CASSWGEGTEQFF

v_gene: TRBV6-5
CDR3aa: CASTTFDYGGEGYTF

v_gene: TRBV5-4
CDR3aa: CASSLGFGRAPGEQFF

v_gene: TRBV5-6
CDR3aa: CASSSRETQYF

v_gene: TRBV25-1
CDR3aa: CASSEFRQYNEQFF

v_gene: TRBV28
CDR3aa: CASSFFTDTQYF

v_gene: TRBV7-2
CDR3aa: CASSLMGERETQYF

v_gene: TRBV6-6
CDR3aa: CASADRNTEAFF

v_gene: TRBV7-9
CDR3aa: CASSFWQGFNEQFF

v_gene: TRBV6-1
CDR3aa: CASNRVNTEAFF

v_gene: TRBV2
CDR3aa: CASSGDRVRTDTQYF

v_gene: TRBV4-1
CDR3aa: CASSQEGSGLRGYTF

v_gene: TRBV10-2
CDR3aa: CASRGLAGRNTGELFF

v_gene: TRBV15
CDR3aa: CATSQGLNTEAFF

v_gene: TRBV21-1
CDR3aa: CASSARRETSSSSPGETQYF

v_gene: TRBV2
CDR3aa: CASKGEGETQYF

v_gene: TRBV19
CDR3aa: CASSFKQGKETQYF

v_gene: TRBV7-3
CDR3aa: CASSLLAGQRGDEQFF

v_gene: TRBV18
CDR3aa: CASSPVHNTEAFF

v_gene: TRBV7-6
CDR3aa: CASSLGGQGNYGYTF

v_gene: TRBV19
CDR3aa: CASSAWGTGVNTEAFF

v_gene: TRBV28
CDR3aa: CASSSNYGYTF

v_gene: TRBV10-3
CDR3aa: CAIRPTGTSISYNEQFF

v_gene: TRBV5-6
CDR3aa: CASSPGPDPEQFF

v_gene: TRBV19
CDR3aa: CASSIGGQETQYF

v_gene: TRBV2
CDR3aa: CASSTGTGLYSPLHF

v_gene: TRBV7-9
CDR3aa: CASSLVTNYGYTF

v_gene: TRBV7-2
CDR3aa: CASRRENTEAFF

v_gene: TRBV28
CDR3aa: CASSFLGASNQPQHF

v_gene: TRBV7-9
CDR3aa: CASSLESPFW

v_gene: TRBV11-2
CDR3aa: CASSLQQTNTEAFF

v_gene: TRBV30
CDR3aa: CAWTDRGVTEAFF

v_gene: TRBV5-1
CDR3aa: CASSLTGRNTEAFF

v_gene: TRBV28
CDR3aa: CASSSTWGGAEETQYF

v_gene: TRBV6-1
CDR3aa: CASSPRPISYYEQYF

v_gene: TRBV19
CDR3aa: CASSKNRVEAFF

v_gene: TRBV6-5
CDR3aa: CASSSLGLADHRELFF

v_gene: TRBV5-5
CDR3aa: CASSNYGTGGEKLFF

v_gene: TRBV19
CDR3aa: CASNYPGTPRGQPQHF

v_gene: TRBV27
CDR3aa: CASSAASTGKNTQYF